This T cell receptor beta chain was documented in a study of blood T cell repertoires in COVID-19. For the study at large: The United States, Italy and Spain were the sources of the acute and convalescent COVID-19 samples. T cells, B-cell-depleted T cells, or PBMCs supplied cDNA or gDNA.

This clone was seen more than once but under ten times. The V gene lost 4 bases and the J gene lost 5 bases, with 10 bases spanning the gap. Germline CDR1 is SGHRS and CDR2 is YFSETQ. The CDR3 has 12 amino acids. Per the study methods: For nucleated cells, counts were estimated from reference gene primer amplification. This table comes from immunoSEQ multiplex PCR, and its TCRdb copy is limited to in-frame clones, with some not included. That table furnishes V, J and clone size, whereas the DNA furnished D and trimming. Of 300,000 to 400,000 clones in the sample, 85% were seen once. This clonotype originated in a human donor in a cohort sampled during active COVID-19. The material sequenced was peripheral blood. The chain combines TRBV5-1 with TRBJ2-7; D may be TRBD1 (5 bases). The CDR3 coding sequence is TGCGCCAGCAGCCCCCAGGGTCACGAGCAGTACTTC. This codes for CASSPQGHEQYF.